Listed below are T cell receptor beta chains from one sample, sequenced in a study of blood T cell repertoires in COVID-19. Clones were sequenced by immunoSEQ multiplex PCR, and TCRdb holds only the in-frame ones, with some missing. The table records around 170,000 clones, about 77% of them present only once. The sample was peripheral blood. The receptors derive from a woman older than 75 with acute or convalescent COVID-19. Both conserved end residues are part of each CDR3. Each record gives: clone size, V gene, J gene, D gene, CDR3 DNA, CDR3 protein. A D gene is named only where the DNA matches it firmly. Size tells how often a clone was seen (once, few, many) or the class of an expanded clone, and some rows leave it out.

clone size: -; V gene: TRBV6-6; J gene: TRBJ2-2; D gene: TRBD2; CDR3 DNA: TGTGCCAGCAGTCCCATAGCGGGGAACACCGGGGAGCTGTTTTTT; CDR3 protein: CASSPIAGNTGELFF
clone size: -; V gene: TRBV11-2; J gene: TRBJ1-2; D gene: -; CDR3 DNA: TGTGCCAGCAGCTTAGCTCCGGGGTCTAACTATGGCTACACCTTC; CDR3 protein: CASSLAPGSNYGYTF
clone size: once; V gene: TRBV2; J gene: TRBJ2-1; D gene: TRBD2; CDR3 DNA: TGTGCCAGCAGAATTCTAGCGGGAGGCAACAATGAGCAGTTCTTC; CDR3 protein: CASRILAGGNNEQFF
clone size: -; V gene: TRBV28; J gene: TRBJ1-1; D gene: -; CDR3 DNA: TGTGCCGGGAGGGGACGGTCGAACACTGAAGCTTTCTTT; CDR3 protein: CAGRGRSNTEAFF
clone size: -; V gene: TRBV6-5; J gene: TRBJ1-2; D gene: TRBD1; CDR3 DNA: TGTGCCAGCAGGGACAGGGGGCTTGACTATGGCTACACCTTC; CDR3 protein: CASRDRGLDYGYTF
clone size: -; V gene: TRBV28; J gene: TRBJ2-5; D gene: -; CDR3 DNA: TGTGCCAGCAGACGGACTCGACAAGAGACCCAGTACTTC; CDR3 protein: CASRRTRQETQYF
clone size: once; V gene: TRBV27; J gene: TRBJ2-6; D gene: TRBD2; CDR3 DNA: TGTGCCAGCGGCTACCTAGCGGCAATAGCCTCTGGGGCCAACGTCCTGACTTTC; CDR3 protein: CASGYLAAIASGANVLTF
clone size: -; V gene: TRBV28; J gene: TRBJ1-1; D gene: TRBD1; CDR3 DNA: TGTGCCAGCAGACAGGGACAGCAGAACACTGAAGCTTTCTTT; CDR3 protein: CASRQGQQNTEAFF
clone size: -; V gene: TRBV7-6; J gene: TRBJ2-7; D gene: -; CDR3 DNA: TGTGCCAGCAGCTTAGGAGCGGTAACTATCTACGAGCAGTACTTC; CDR3 protein: CASSLGAVTIYEQYF
clone size: -; V gene: TRBV18; J gene: TRBJ2-5; D gene: -; CDR3 DNA: TGTGCCAGCTCACCACGAAGAGGGGGCCAAGAGACCCAGTACTTC; CDR3 protein: CASSPRRGGQETQYF
clone size: -; V gene: TRBV9; J gene: TRBJ1-2; D gene: -; CDR3 DNA: TGTGCCAGCAGCGCACCAGCTCGGACAAACTATGGCTACACCTTC; CDR3 protein: CASSAPARTNYGYTF
clone size: -; V gene: TRBV6-6; J gene: TRBJ2-7; D gene: -; CDR3 DNA: TGTGCCAGCAGTTACGAGGTCAGCACGACCTACGAGCAGTACTTC; CDR3 protein: CASSYEVSTTYEQYF
clone size: -; V gene: TRBV4-2; J gene: TRBJ2-1; D gene: TRBD2; CDR3 DNA: TGTGCCAGCAGCCAAGGGAATAGCGGGAGTGCATACAATGAGCAGTTCTTC; CDR3 protein: CASSQGNSGSAYNEQFF
clone size: -; V gene: TRBV7-9; J gene: TRBJ1-3; D gene: TRBD1; CDR3 DNA: TGTGCCAGCAGCTCCCACAGGGGGCAGAGCTCTGGAAACACCATATATTTT; CDR3 protein: CASSSHRGQSSGNTIYF
clone size: -; V gene: TRBV5-1; J gene: TRBJ2-7; D gene: TRBD1; CDR3 DNA: TGCGCCAGCAGCTTCCGGACAGGGGCCGACGAGCAGTACTTC; CDR3 protein: CASSFRTGADEQYF
clone size: -; V gene: TRBV5-1; J gene: TRBJ1-1; D gene: -; CDR3 DNA: TGCGCCAGCAGCTTGGGACATGGACAAAACACTGAAGCTTTCTTT; CDR3 protein: CASSLGHGQNTEAFF
clone size: -; V gene: TRBV25-1; J gene: TRBJ1-1; D gene: TRBD1; CDR3 DNA: TGTGCCAGCAGGGGGACAGGAAACACTGAAGCTTTCTTT; CDR3 protein: CASRGTGNTEAFF
clone size: -; V gene: TRBV5-1; J gene: TRBJ2-7; D gene: -; CDR3 DNA: TGCGCCAGCAGCTTCTCCTTGGCAGGGGCCTCCTACGAGCAGTACTTC; CDR3 protein: CASSFSLAGASYEQYF
clone size: -; V gene: TRBV18; J gene: TRBJ2-7; D gene: -; CDR3 DNA: TGTGCCAGCTCACCGGGGTCGGGGTCCTACGAGCAGTACTTC; CDR3 protein: CASSPGSGSYEQYF
clone size: -; V gene: TRBV24-1; J gene: TRBJ2-3; D gene: -; CDR3 DNA: TGTGCCACCAGTGATGGAGGGACAGATACGCAGTATTTT; CDR3 protein: CATSDGGTDTQYF
clone size: -; V gene: TRBV7-6; J gene: TRBJ1-1; D gene: TRBD1; CDR3 DNA: TGTGCCAGCAGCTACGGACAGGGGGCTGAAGCTTTCTTT; CDR3 protein: CASSYGQGAEAFF
clone size: -; V gene: TRBV7-2; J gene: TRBJ2-7; D gene: -; CDR3 DNA: TGTGCCAGCAGCCTCGGGGGGCTTATACACTCCTACGAGCAGTACTTC; CDR3 protein: CASSLGGLIHSYEQYF